One T cell receptor (beta chain) is described in this entry. Germline trimming cut 5 bases from V and 6 bases from J; bases unmatched to any gene: 7. Germline CDR1 reads MNHNY; CDR2 reads SVGAGI (reference sequence). The CDR3 is made up of 14 amino acids. TCRdb keeps only in-frame clones here, not all; method: immunoSEQ multiplex PCR. The table has about 220,000 clones, roughly 89% seen once. The sample originates from a study of blood T cell repertoires in COVID-19. Individuals aged 18 to 89 years were recruited from approximately 22 US areas. Source material: PBMCs or T cells enriched from blood (not recorded which). The origin of this receptor is a young man who had been exposed to COVID-19. This chain joins TRBV6-6 and TRBJ2-7; 10 nucleotides align to TRBD1. This chain's CDR3 is CASSRQGAESEQYF. CDR3 DNA sequence: TGTGCCAGCAGTCGACAGGGGGCTGAAAGCGAGCAGTACTTC.